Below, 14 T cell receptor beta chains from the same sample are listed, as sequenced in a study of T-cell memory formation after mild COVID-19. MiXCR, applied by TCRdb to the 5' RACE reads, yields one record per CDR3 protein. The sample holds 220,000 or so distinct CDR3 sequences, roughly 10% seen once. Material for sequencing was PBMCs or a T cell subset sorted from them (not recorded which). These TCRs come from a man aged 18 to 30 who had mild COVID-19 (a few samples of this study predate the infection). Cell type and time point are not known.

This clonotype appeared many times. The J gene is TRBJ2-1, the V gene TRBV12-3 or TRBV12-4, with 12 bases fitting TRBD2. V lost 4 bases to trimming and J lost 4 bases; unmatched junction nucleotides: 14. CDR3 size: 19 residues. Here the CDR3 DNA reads TGTGCCAGCAGTTCCCTTCCGGGGGCTAGCGGGGGGGAGTACAATGAGCAGTTCTTC. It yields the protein CASSSLPGASGGEYNEQFF.

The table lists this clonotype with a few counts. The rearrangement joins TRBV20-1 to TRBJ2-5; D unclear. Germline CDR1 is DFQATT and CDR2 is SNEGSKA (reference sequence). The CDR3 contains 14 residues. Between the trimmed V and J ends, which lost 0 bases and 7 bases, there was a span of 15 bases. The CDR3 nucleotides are TGCAGTGCTAGAGATAGTAGGGAATTGGGGACCCAGTACTTC. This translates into CSARDSRELGTQYF.

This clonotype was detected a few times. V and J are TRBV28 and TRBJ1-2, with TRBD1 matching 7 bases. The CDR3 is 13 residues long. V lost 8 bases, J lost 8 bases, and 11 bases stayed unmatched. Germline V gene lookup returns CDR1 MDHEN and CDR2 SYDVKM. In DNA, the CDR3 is TGTGCCAGCCTGGACCTTAACAGGGGCGGCTACACCTTC. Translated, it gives CASLDLNRGGYTF.

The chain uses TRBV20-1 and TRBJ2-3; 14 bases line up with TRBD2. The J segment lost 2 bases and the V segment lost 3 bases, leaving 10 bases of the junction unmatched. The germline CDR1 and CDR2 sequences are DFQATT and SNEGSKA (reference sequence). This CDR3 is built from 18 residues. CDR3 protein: CSASRLAGGPAVTDTQYF. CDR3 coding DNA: TGCAGTGCTAGCAGACTAGCGGGGGGGCCAGCGGTCACAGATACGCAGTATTTT.

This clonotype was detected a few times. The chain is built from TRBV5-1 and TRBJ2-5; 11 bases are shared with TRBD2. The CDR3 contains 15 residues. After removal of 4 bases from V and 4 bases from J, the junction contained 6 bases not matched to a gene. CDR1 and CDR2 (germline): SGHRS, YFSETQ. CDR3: CASSTGLAGGETQYF. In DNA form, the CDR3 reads TGCGCCAGCAGCACCGGACTAGCGGGTGGAGAGACCCAGTACTTC. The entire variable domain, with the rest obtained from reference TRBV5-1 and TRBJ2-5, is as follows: KAGVTQTPRYLIKTRGQQVTLSCSPISGHRSVSWYQQTPGQGLQFLFEYFSETQRNKGNFPGRFSGRQFSNSRSEMNVSTLELGDSALYLCASSTGLAGGETQYFGPGTRLLVL.

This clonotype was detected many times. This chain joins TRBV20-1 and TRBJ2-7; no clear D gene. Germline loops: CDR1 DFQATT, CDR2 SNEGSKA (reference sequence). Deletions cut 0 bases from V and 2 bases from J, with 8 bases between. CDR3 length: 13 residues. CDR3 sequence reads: CSARDGQTYEQYF. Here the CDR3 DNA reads TGCAGTGCTAGAGATGGGCAAACCTACGAGCAGTACTTC.

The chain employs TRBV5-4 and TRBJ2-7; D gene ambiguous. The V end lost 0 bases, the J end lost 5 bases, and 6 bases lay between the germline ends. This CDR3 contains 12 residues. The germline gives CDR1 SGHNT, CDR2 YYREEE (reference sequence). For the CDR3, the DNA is TGTGCCAGCAGCTTGGACCAAAACGAGCAGTACGTC. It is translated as CASSLDQNEQYV.

The CDR3 loop reads CSGQGGREKLFF. The CDR3 DNA follows: TGCAGTGGCCAGGGAGGGCGCGAAAAACTGTTTTTT. The V gene is TRBV20-1, the J gene TRBJ1-4; perhaps TRBD1 as D (5 bases). Germline CDR1 is DFQATT and CDR2 is SNEGSKA (reference sequence). The CDR3 has 12 residues. V lost 7 bases and J lost 8, with 14 bases in between.

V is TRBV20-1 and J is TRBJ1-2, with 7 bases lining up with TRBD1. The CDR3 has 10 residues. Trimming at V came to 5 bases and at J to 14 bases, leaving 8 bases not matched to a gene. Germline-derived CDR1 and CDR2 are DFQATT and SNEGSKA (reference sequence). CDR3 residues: CSAERGRVTF. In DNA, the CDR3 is TGCAGTGCTGAAAGGGGGCGAGTAACCTTC.

In nucleotides, the CDR3 is TGCGCCAGCAGCCTTAGGGACATCTACGAGCAGTACGTC. This gives the protein CASSLRDIYEQYV. The chain has TRBV4-1 and TRBJ2-7; D may be TRBD1 (6 bases). CDR3 length: 13 residues. The V gene's germline CDR1 is MGHRA and CDR2 YSYEKL. Trimming pared 4 bases from V and 3 bases from J, leaving 10 bases between.

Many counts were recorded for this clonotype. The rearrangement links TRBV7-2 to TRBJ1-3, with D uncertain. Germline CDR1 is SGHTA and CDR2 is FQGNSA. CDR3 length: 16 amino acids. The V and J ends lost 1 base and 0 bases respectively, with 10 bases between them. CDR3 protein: CASSLGPLSSGNTIYF. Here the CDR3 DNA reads TGTGCCAGCAGCTTAGGGCCGTTAAGCTCTGGAAACACCATATATTTT. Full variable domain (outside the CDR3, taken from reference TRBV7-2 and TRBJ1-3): GAGVSQSPSNKVTEKGKDVELRCDPISGHTALYWYRQSLGQGLEFLIYFQGNSAPDKSGLPSDRFSAERTGGSVSTLTIQRTQQEDSAVYLCASSLGPLSSGNTIYFGEGSWLTVV.

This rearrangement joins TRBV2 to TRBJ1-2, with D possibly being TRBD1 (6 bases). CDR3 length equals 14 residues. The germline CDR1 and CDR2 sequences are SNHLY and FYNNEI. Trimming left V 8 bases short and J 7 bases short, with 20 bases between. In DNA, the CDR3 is TGTGCCAGCGAAGAAGGGGGAGGTTTCGGTGGCTACACCTTC. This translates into CASEEGGGFGGYTF.

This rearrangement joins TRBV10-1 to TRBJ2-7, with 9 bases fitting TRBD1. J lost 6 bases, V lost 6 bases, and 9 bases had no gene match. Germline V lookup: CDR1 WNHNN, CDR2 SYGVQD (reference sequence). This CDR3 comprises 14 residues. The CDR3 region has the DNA TGCGCCAGCAGCCTTAGCACAGGGGGCAGCGAGCAGTACTTC. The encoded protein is CASSLSTGGSEQYF.

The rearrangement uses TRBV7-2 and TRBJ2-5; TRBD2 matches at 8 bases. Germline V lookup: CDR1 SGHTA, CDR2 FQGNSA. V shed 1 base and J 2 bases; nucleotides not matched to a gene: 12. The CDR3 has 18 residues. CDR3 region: CASSLGSYSGEQQETQYF. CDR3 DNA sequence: TGTGCCAGCAGCTTAGGATCCTATAGCGGGGAACAGCAAGAGACCCAGTACTTC. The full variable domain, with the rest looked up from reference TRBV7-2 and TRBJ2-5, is GAGVSQSPSNKVTEKGKDVELRCDPISGHTALYWYRQSLGQGLEFLIYFQGNSAPDKSGLPSDRFSAERTGGSVSTLTIQRTQQEDSAVYLCASSLGSYSGEQQETQYFGPGTRLLVL.